A single sample gave rise to the 26 T cell receptor beta chains below, sequenced in a study of T cell responses to AZD1222 COVID-19 vaccine. Clones were sequenced by immunoSEQ multiplex PCR, and TCRdb holds only the in-frame ones, with some missing. This sample has about 94,000 clones, with around 85% found just once. Source: peripheral blood, taken 28 days after the second AZD1222 dose. These receptor sequences come from an adult who received the AZD1222 COVID-19 vaccine.

This CDR3 is CATSDPTLGGAEGYQETQYF. The CDR3 DNA follows: TGTGCCACCAGTGACCCTACCTTGGGGGGGGCTGAAGGGTACCAAGAGACCCAGTACTTC. This rearrangement joins TRBV24-1 to TRBJ2-5, with TRBD2 as a possible D gene (7 bases). CDR1 and CDR2 (germline): KGHDR, SFDVKD. CDR3 size: 20 residues. Between the trimmed V and J ends, which lost 4 bases and 0 bases, there was a span of 26 bases.

V is TRBV7-9 and J is TRBJ2-2; D gene ambiguous. Looked up from germline, CDR1 is SEHNR and CDR2 is FQNEAQ (reference sequence). V was shortened by 11 bases and J by 2 bases, with 6 bases between the two germline ends. There are 11 residues in the CDR3. CDR3 in DNA: TGTGCCGGAACAAACACCGGGGAGCTGTTTTTT. It yields the protein CAGTNTGELFF.

The J gene is TRBJ2-1, the V gene TRBV6-6, with 8 positions matching TRBD1. The CDR3 loop spans 14 amino acids. Germline-derived CDR1 and CDR2 are MNHNY and SVGAGI (reference sequence). The J segment lost 6 bases and the V segment lost 7 bases, leaving 8 bases of the junction unmatched. The chain's CDR3 is CASTDRGYSNEQFF. DNA of the CDR3: TGTGCCAGCACAGACAGGGGTTATAGCAATGAGCAGTTCTTC.

This chain uses TRBV7-8 with TRBJ1-6, with 7 bases lining up with TRBD1. There are 15 residues in the CDR3. CDR1 and CDR2 from the germline V gene are SGHVS and FQNEAQ. V lost 5 bases, J lost 8 bases, and 9 bases stayed unmatched. The CDR3 protein is CASSPRQGEDSPLHF. Here the CDR3 DNA reads TGTGCCAGCAGCCCCAGACAGGGTGAGGATTCACCCCTCCACTTT.

The chain couples TRBV28 to TRBJ2-5; no clear D. The ends were cut back, 2 bases at V and 9 bases at J, with 13 bases in the middle. Germline CDR1 reads MDHEN; CDR2 reads SYDVKM. The CDR3 is 13 residues long. In DNA form, the CDR3 reads TGTGCCAGCAGTTTACCAGAGGTTCGGGCCCAGTACTTC. Translating it yields CASSLPEVRAQYF.

V and J are TRBV7-8 and TRBJ2-4; the D is unclear. Germline values: CDR1 SGHVS, CDR2 FQNEAQ. Trimming left V 1 base short and J 2 bases short, with 9 bases between. The CDR3 runs to 15 residues. The CDR3 loop reads CASSLETASKNIQYF. In nucleotides, the CDR3 is TGTGCCAGCAGCTTAGAGACTGCCTCCAAAAACATTCAGTACTTC.

V usage is TRBV27 and J usage is TRBJ1-2; TRBD1 agrees at 9 bases. Germline values: CDR1 MNHEY, CDR2 SMNVEV (reference sequence). The CDR3 runs to 14 residues. With 5 bases clipped from V and 6 bases from J, the junction kept 7 bases outside the gene matches. The CDR3 loop is CASSPQTGGHGYTF. Written as DNA, the CDR3 is TGTGCCAGCAGTCCCCAAACAGGGGGCCATGGCTACACCTTC.

As to this clone: No DNA is shown, since the ends of the CDR3 on it are uncertain; the CDR3 is the one TCRdb lists. The chain couples TRBV7-9 to TRBJ1-5. The germline V gene encodes CDR1 SEHNR and CDR2 FQNEAQ (reference sequence). The CDR3 spans 13 amino acids, including both terminal residues. CDR3 region: CASSFGPGGPQHF.

The J gene is TRBJ2-1, the V gene TRBV4-2; 8 bases align to TRBD2. J was trimmed by 4 bases and V by 0 bases; bases with no gene match: 5. This CDR3 is 16 amino acids long. Per the germline V gene, CDR1 is LGHNA and CDR2 is YNFKEQ. CDR3 sequence (DNA): TGTGCCAGCAGCCAAGATTCCGGGAGGGGATACAATGAGCAGTTCTTC. Its translation is CASSQDSGRGYNEQFF.

The rearrangement uses TRBV7-9 and TRBJ1-2, with D hard to call. Trimming removed 1 base from V and 8 bases from J, with 11 bases in between. CDR3 length: 13 amino acids. The germline V gene has CDR1 SEHNR and CDR2 FQNEAQ (reference sequence). CDR3 DNA: TGTGCCAGCAGCTTAGAGGATAACCGGGGCTACACCTTC. Its translation is CASSLEDNRGYTF. The full variable domain, rest sourced from reference TRBV7-9 and TRBJ1-2, is DTGVSQNPRHKITKRGQNVTFRCDPISEHNRLYWYRQTLGQGPEFLTYFQNEAQLEKSRLLSDRFSAERPKGSFSTLEIQRTEQGDSAMYLCASSLEDNRGYTFGSGTRLTVV.

The chain joins TRBV12-5 to TRBJ1-3, with 8 bases lining up with TRBD1. Losses at the gene ends were 6 bases for V and 0 bases for J; bases not matched to a gene: 4. Germline-derived CDR1 and CDR2 are LGHNT and FRNRAP. This CDR3 spans 15 amino acids. The DNA for the CDR3 is TGTGCTAGTGGCCCAGGGGGCCACTCTGGAAACACCATATATTTT. It is translated as CASGPGGHSGNTIYF.

This clone was detected only once. The chain couples TRBV30 to TRBJ1-5; a possible D gene is TRBD1 (6 bases). The CDR3 sequence is 12 residues long. Per germline, CDR1 GTSNPN and CDR2 SVGIG (reference sequence). V gave up 5 bases and J gave up 6 bases, with 11 bases separating them. The CDR3 loop is CAWSGVTQPQHF. CDR3 in DNA: TGTGCCTGGTCAGGGGTTACTCAGCCCCAGCATTTT.

The chain uses TRBV5-1 and TRBJ2-5; no firm D call. The V and J ends lost 5 bases and 4 bases respectively, with 12 bases between them. This CDR3 spans 13 amino acids. The germline CDR1 and CDR2 sequences are SGHRS and YFSETQ. The CDR3, as DNA: TGCGCCAGCAGTTTCAGACCCCCAGAGACCCAGTACTTC. Encoded protein: CASSFRPPETQYF.

This rearrangement joins TRBV5-1 to TRBJ2-5; no reliable D call. The CDR3 has 13 residues. Trimming took 2 bases from V and 2 from J, leaving 7 bases between them. Looked up from germline, CDR1 is SGHRS and CDR2 is YFSETQ. CDR3: CASSLIFQETQYF. DNA for the CDR3: TGCGCCAGCAGCTTAATCTTTCAAGAGACCCAGTACTTC.

Here the CDR3 reads CASSLEHLTYNEQFF. In DNA form, the CDR3 reads TGTGCCAGCAGCTTGGAGCATCTTACCTACAATGAGCAGTTCTTC. The chain has TRBV5-6 and TRBJ2-1; no clear D. Germline V CDR1 and CDR2: SGHDT, YYEEEE. V was trimmed by 0 bases and J by 2 bases, leaving 9 bases between them. The CDR3 consists of 15 residues.

The chain employs TRBV3-1 (or the pseudogene TRBV3-2) and TRBJ2-7; 7 positions agree with TRBD1. Losses at the gene ends were 1 base for V and 1 base for J; bases not matched to a gene: 7. Per the germline V gene, CDR1 is LGHDT and CDR2 is YNNKEL (reference sequence). The CDR3 runs to 16 residues. CDR3 residues: CASSQGLQGESYEQYF. CDR3 DNA: TGTGCCAGCAGCCAAGGCCTTCAGGGGGAATCCTACGAGCAGTACTTC.

This clone appeared a single time. The chain couples TRBV19 to TRBJ2-3; D might be TRBD1 (5 bases). V lost 4 bases and J 6 bases, leaving 14 bases between the germline ends. Germline V gene lookup returns CDR1 LNHDA and CDR2 SQIVND (reference sequence). The CDR3 is 14 residues long. CDR3 bases: TGTGCCAGTAGTACAGGGAACGTGGGGGATACGCAGTATTTT. The encoded protein is CASSTGNVGDTQYF.

The chain links TRBV5-6 to TRBJ1-5; the D is unclear. The V end was cut by 0 bases, the J end by 3 bases, with 4 bases between. The CDR3 length is 13 residues. Germline CDR1 SGHDT, CDR2 YYEEEE. CDR3 amino acids: CASSLGLNQPQHF. In DNA form, the CDR3 reads TGTGCCAGCAGCTTGGGACTCAATCAGCCCCAGCATTTT.

Here the CDR3 reads CASSESSGSRYEQYF. CDR3 DNA: TGCGCCAGCAGTGAGTCCAGCGGGAGTCGGTACGAGCAGTACTTC. This chain connects TRBV10-2 to TRBJ2-7; TRBD2 aligns across 8 bases. The length of the CDR3 is 15 residues. V dropped 0 bases and J dropped 4; count of bases not matched to a gene: 5. Per germline, CDR1 WSHSY and CDR2 SAAADI.

This sequence joins TRBV5-1 and TRBJ2-7; D might be TRBD2 (6 bases). Germline values: CDR1 SGHRS, CDR2 YFSETQ. Trimming shortened V by 5 bases and J by 0 bases, and 12 bases separated the two germline ends. CDR3 length equals 14 residues. CDR3 DNA sequence: TGCGCCAGCAGAGTGGCGGGAATCTCCTACGAGCAGTACTTC. The encoded protein is CASRVAGISYEQYF.

V and J are TRBV10-1 and TRBJ2-1, with 9 bases fitting TRBD2. V lost 3 bases, J lost 2 bases, and 5 bases stayed unmatched. The CDR3 is 16 residues long. Germline loops: CDR1 WNHNN, CDR2 SYGVQD (reference sequence). CDR3 region: CASSDSTSGPYNEQFF. CDR3 sequence (DNA): TGCGCCAGCAGTGACTCGACTAGCGGTCCCTACAATGAGCAGTTCTTC.

The V gene is TRBV27, the J gene TRBJ2-1; D ambiguous. With 5 bases removed from V and 10 bases from J, the gap between germline ends came to 18 bases. This CDR3 contains 14 residues. Germline CDR1 MNHEY, CDR2 SMNVEV (reference sequence). The CDR3 DNA reads as TGTGCCAGCAGTCCCACCCGGAAGGCCTGGGAGCAGTTCTTC. It encodes CASSPTRKAWEQFF.

V usage is TRBV7-9 and J usage is TRBJ1-4; D is perhaps TRBD1 (6 bases). This CDR3 is built from 15 residues. Germline V gives CDR1 SEHNR, CDR2 FQNEAQ (reference sequence). Trimming removed 0 bases from V and 13 bases from J, with 18 bases in between. The CDR3 region has the DNA TGTGCCAGCAGCTTAGCTTCACCGACAGGAGGTGGACTGTTTTTT. Its protein is CASSLASPTGGGLFF.

The CDR3 DNA is TGCAGTGCTAGGATTGCAGATACGCAGTATTTT. Translating it yields CSARIADTQYF. The rearrangement links TRBV20-1 to TRBJ2-3; D gene unclear. This CDR3 spans 11 amino acids. CDR1 is DFQATT and CDR2 is SNEGSKA in the germline V gene (reference sequence). Trimming pared 3 bases from V and 4 bases from J, leaving 5 bases between.

The V gene is TRBV30, the J gene TRBJ1-6; D may be TRBD1 (5 bases). Looked up from germline, CDR1 is GTSNPN and CDR2 is SVGIG (reference sequence). There are 13 residues in the CDR3. The ends were cut back, 5 bases at V and 8 bases at J, with 13 bases in the middle. CDR3 amino acids: CAWSRGNDSPLHF. CDR3 nucleotides: TGTGCCTGGTCTAGGGGAAATGATTCACCCCTCCACTTT.

The V and J genes are TRBV18 and TRBJ2-7, with 9 nucleotides matching TRBD1. CDR3 length equals 13 residues. Trimming took 6 bases from V and 3 from J; bases not matched to a gene: 3. CDR1 and CDR2 (germline): KGHSH, LQKENI. In nucleotides, the CDR3 is TGTGCCAGCTCGGGGGGACAGGGCTACGAGCAGTACTTC. This translates into CASSGGQGYEQYF.